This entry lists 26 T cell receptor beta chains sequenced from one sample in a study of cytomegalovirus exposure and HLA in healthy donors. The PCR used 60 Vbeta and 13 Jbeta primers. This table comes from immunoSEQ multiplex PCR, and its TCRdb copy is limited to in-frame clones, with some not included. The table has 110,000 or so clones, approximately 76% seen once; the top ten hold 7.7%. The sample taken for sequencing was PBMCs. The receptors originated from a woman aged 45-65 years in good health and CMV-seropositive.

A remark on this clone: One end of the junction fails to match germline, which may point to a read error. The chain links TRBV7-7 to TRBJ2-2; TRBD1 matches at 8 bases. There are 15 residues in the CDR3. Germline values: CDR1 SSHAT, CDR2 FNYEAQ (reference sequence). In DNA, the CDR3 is TGTGCTAGCAGCGGAGACAGGGGAGAGAGCGGGGAGCTGTTTTTT. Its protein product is CASSGDRGESGELFF. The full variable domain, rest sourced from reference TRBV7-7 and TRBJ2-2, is GAGVSQSPRYKVTKRGQDVTLRCDPISSHATLYWYQQALGQGPEFLTYFNYEAQPDKSGLPSDRFSAERPEGSISTLTIQRTEQRDSAMYRCASSGDRGESGELFFGEGSRLTVL.

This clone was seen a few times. DNA of the CDR3: TGTGCCAGTAGTATCGCCGCGGGCTACAATGAGCAGTTCTTC. Translated: CASSIAAGYNEQFF. The genes are TRBV19 and TRBJ2-1; the D gene is possibly TRBD2 (5 bases). V was pared by 3 bases and J by 3 bases, with 9 bases between. Germline V gives CDR1 LNHDA, CDR2 SQIVND (reference sequence). The CDR3 sequence is 14 residues long.

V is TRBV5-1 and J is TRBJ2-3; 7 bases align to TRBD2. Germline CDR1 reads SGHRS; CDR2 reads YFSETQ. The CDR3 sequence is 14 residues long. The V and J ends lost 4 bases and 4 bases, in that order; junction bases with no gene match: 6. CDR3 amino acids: CASSPQREPDTQYF. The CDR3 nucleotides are TGCGCCAGCAGCCCCCAGCGGGAACCAGATACGCAGTATTTT.

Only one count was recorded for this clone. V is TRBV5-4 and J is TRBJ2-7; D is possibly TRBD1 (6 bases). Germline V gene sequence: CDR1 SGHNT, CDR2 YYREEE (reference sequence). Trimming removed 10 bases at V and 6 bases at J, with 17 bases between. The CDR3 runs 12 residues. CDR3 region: CAWGLAKGEQYF. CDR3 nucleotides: TGTGCCTGGGGGCTAGCAAAGGGCGAGCAGTACTTC.

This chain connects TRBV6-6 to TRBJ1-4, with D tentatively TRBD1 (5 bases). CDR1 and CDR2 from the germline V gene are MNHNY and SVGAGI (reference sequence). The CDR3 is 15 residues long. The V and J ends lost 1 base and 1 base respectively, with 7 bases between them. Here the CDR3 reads CASSYFGGTNEKLFF. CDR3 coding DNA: TGTGCCAGCAGTTACTTCGGGGGAACTAATGAAAAACTGTTTTTT.

The CDR3 coding sequence is TGTGCCAGCAGCGCCACAGGGGGCGCGAGGGAAAAACTGTTTTTT. Protein product: CASSATGGAREKLFF. The chain is built from TRBV14 and TRBJ1-4, with TRBD1 matching over 9 bases. The CDR3 extends over 15 amino acids. The J segment lost 8 bases and the V segment lost 5 bases, leaving 9 bases of the junction unmatched. Germline lookup yields CDR1 SGHDN and CDR2 FVKESK.

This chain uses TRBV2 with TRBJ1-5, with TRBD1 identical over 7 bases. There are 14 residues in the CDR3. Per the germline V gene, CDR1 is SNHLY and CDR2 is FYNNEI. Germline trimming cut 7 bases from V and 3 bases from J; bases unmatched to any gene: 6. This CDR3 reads CASNHRGPNQPQHF. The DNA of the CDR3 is TGTGCCAGCAATCACAGGGGACCCAATCAGCCCCAGCATTTT.

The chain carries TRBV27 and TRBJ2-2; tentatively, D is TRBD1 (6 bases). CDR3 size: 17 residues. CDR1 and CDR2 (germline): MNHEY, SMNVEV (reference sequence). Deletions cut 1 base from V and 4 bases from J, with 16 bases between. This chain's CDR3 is CASSLWVAQGTTGELFF. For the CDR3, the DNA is TGTGCCAGCAGTTTATGGGTTGCCCAGGGGACCACCGGGGAGCTGTTTTTT.

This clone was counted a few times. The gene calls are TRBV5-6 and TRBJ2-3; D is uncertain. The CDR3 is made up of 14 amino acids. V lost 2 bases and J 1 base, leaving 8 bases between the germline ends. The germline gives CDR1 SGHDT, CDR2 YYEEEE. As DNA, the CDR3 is TGTGCCAGCAGCTTTGACATAGGCACAGATACGCAGTATTTT. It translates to CASSFDIGTDTQYF.

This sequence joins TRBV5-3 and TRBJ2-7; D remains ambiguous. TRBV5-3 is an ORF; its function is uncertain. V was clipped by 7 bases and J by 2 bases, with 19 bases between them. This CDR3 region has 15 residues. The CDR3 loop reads CARCPRVVDPYEQYF. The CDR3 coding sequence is TGTGCCAGATGCCCCCGGGTCGTCGACCCCTACGAGCAGTACTTC.

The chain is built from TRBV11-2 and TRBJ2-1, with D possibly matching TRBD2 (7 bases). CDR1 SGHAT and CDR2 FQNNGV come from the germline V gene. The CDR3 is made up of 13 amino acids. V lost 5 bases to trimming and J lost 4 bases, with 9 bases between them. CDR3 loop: CASSKGGYNEQFF. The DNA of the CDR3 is TGTGCCAGCAGCAAGGGGGGGTACAATGAGCAGTTCTTC.

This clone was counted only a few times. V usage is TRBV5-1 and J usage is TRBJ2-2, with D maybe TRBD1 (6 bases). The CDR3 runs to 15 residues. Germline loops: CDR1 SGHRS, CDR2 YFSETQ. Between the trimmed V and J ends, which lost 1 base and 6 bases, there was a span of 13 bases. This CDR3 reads CASSLTLGAAGELFF. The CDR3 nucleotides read TGCGCCAGCAGCTTGACTCTGGGGGCGGCCGGGGAGCTGTTTTTT.

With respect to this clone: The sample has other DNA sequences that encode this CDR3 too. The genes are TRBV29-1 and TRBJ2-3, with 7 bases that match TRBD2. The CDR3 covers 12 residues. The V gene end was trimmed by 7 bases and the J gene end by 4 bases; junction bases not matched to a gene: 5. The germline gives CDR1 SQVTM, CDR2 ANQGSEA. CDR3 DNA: TGCAGCGCTAGACTAGCAGCAGATACGCAGTATTTT. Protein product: CSARLAADTQYF.

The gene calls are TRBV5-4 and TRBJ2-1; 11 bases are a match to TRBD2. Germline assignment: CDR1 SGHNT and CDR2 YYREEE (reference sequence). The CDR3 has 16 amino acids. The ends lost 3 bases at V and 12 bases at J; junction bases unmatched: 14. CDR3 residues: CASSWAASGGPSVQFF. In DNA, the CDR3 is TGTGCCAGCAGCTGGGCGGCTAGCGGGGGGCCCAGCGTGCAGTTCTTC.

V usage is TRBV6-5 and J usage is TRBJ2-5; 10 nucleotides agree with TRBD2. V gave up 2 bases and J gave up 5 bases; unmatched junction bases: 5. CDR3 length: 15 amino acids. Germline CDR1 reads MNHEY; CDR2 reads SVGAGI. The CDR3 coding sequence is TGTGCCAGCAGTTACGCCAGCGGGGGGGTCGAGACCCAGTACTTC. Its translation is CASSYASGGVETQYF.

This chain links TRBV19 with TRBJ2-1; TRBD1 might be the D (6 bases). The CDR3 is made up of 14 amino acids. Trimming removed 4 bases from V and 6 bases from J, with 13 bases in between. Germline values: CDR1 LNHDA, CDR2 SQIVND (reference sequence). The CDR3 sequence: CASSTSTGSNEQFF. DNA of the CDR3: TGTGCCAGTAGTACCTCTACAGGGTCCAATGAGCAGTTCTTC.

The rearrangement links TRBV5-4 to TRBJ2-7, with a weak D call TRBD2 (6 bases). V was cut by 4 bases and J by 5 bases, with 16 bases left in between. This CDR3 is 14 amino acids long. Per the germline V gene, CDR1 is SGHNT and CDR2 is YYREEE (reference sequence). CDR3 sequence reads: CASSPRGGDDEQYF. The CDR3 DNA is TGTGCCAGCAGCCCCCGCGGCGGGGACGACGAGCAGTACTTC.

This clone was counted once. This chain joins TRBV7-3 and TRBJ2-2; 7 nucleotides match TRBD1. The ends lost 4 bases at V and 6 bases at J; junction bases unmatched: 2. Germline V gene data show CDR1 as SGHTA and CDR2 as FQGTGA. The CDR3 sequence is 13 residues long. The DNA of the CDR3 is TGTGCCAGCAGCTCCCAGGGGGCCGGGGAGCTGTTTTTT. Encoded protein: CASSSQGAGELFF.

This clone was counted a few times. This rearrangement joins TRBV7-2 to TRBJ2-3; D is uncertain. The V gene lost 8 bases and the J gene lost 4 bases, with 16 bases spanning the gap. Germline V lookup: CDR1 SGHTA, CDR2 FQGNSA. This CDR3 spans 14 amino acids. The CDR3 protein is CASGTSERPDTQYF. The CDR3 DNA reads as TGTGCCAGCGGAACCTCGGAGCGTCCAGATACGCAGTATTTT.

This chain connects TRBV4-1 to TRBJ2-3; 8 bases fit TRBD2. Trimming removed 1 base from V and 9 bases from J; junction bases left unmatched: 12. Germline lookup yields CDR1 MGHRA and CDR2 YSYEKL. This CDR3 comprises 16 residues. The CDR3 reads CASSQALLAGNGTQYF. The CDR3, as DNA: TGCGCCAGCAGCCAAGCTTTGCTAGCGGGTAATGGAACGCAGTATTTT.

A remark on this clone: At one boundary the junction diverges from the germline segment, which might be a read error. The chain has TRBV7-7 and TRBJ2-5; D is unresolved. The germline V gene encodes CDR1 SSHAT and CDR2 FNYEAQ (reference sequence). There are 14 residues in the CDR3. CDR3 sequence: CASSFSTAQETQYF. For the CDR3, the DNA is TGTGCTAGCAGCTTTAGTACAGCACAAGAGACCCAGTACTTC.

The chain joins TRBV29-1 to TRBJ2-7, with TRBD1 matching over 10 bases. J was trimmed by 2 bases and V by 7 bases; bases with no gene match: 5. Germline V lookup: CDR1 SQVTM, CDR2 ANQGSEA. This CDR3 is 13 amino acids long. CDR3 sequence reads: CSATDRGTYEQYF. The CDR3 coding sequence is TGCAGCGCCACGGACAGGGGGACCTACGAGCAGTACTTC.

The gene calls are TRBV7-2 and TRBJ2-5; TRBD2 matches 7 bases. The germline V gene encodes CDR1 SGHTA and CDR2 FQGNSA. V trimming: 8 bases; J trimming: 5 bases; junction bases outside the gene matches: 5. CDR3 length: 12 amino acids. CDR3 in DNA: TGTGCCAGCTCCAAAGCGGGGGAGACCCAGTACTTC. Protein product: CASSKAGETQYF.

The CDR3 loop is CASSPTTPGQGILAQETQYF. CDR3 in DNA: TGTGCCAGCAGCCCAACAACACCGGGACAGGGGATCCTCGCCCAAGAGACCCAGTACTTC. The V gene is TRBV7-6, the J gene TRBJ2-5; 10 bases agree with TRBD1. Germline loops: CDR1 SGHVS, CDR2 FNYEAQ. The CDR3 has 20 amino acids. V lost 5 bases, J lost 1 base, and 19 bases stayed unmatched.

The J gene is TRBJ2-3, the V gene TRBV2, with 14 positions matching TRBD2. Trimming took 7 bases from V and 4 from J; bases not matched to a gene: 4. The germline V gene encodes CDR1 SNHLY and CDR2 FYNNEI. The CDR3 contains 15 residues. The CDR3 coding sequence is TGTGCCAGCACCAGACTAGCGGGGGGGGCAGATACGCAGTATTTT. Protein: CASTRLAGGADTQYF.

The CDR3 DNA reads as TGTGCCAGCAGCTTTAGGGCCGGGAGAGGGACAGATACGCAGTATTTT. Translating gives CASSFRAGRGTDTQYF. This sequence joins TRBV7-2 and TRBJ2-3, with TRBD2 as a possible D gene (6 bases). There are 16 residues in the CDR3. CDR1 is SGHTA and CDR2 is FQGNSA in the germline V gene. Deletions cut 3 bases from V and 3 bases from J, with 16 bases between.